This T cell receptor beta chain was sequenced for a study of T cell changes during pregnancy in multiple sclerosis. The CDR3 contains 15 residues. The germline gives CDR1 SGHNT, CDR2 YENEEA. The V gene end was trimmed by 1 base and the J gene end by 3 bases; junction bases not matched to a gene: 0. The protocol was immunoSEQ multiplex PCR, while the TCRdb copy is restricted to in-frame clones and leaves out a portion. The data contain about 64,000 clones, roughly 89% of them singletons. This clonotype originated in a female donor with multiple sclerosis, enrolled in a pregnancy study. Sequences were derived from peripheral blood, sampled in the second trimester of pregnancy. This chain links TRBV11-3 with TRBJ2-1, with 10 bases fitting TRBD1. CDR3 amino acids: CASSLGTGGYNEQFF. For the CDR3, the DNA is TGTGCCAGCAGCTTAGGGACAGGGGGCTACAATGAGCAGTTCTTC.